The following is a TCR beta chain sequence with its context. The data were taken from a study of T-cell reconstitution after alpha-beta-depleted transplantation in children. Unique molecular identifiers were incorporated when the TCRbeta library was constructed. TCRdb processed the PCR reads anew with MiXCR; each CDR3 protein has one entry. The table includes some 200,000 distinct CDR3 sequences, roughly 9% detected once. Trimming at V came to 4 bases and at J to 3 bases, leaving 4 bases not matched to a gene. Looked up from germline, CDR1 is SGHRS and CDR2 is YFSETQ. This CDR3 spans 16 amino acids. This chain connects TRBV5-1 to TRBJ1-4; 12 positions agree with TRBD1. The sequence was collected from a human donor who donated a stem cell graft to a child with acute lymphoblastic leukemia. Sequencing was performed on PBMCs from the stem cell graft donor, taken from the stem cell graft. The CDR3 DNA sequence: TGCGCCAGCAGCCGGGACAGGGGGCATTCTAATGAAAAACTGTTTTTT. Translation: CASSRDRGHSNEKLFF.